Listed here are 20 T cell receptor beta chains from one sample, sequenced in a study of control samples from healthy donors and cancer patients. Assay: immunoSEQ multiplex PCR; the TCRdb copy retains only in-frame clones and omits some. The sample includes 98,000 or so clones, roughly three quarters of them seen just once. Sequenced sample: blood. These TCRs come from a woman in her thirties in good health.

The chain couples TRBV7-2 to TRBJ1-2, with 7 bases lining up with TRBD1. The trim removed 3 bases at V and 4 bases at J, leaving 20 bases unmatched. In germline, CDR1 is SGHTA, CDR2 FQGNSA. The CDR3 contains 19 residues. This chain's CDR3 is CASSFRQGHPRLGSYGYTF. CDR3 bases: TGTGCCAGCAGCTTCCGACAGGGCCACCCAAGGTTGGGATCCTATGGCTACACCTTC.

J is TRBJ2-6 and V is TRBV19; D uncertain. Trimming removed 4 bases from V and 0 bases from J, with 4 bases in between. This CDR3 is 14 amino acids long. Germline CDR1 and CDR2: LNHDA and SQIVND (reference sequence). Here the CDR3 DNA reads TGTGCCAGTAGTAGGGCCTCTGGGGCCAACGTCCTGACTTTC. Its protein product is CASSRASGANVLTF. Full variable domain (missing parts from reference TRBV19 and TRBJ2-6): DGGITQSPKYLFRKEGQNVTLSCEQNLNHDAMYWYRQDPGQGLRLIYYSQIVNDFQKGDIAEGYSVSREKKESFPLTVTSAQKNPTAFYLCASSRASGANVLTFGAGSRLTVL.

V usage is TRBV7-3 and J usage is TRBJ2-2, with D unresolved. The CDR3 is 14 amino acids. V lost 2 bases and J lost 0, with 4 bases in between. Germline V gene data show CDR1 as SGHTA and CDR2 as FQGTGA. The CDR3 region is CASSLQPNTGELFF. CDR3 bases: TGTGCCAGCAGCTTACAGCCGAACACCGGGGAGCTGTTTTTT.

The CDR3, as DNA: TGTGCCAGCAGCTCCACAGCCTTGGGGGGACCCTTGAACACTGAAGCTTTCTTT. Protein sequence: CASSSTALGGPLNTEAFF. The chain combines TRBV11-2 with TRBJ1-1; TRBD1 might be the D (5 bases). The CDR3 has 18 residues. Germline V gene data show CDR1 as SGHAT and CDR2 as FQNNGV. Trimming stripped 4 bases from V and 0 bases from J, with 21 bases between.

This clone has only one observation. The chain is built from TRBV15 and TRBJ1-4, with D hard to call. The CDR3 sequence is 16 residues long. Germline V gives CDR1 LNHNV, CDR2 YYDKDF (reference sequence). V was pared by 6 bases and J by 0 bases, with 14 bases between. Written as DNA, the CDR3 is TGTGCCACCAGTTTCGATCTCCCTTCAACTAATGAAAAACTGTTTTTT. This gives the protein CATSFDLPSTNEKLFF.

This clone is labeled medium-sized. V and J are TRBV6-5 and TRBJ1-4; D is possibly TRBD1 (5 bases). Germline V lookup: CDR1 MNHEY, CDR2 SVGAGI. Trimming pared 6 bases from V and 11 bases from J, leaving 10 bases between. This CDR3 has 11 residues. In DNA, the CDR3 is TGTGCCAGCAGGGGACTGGGGAAACTGTTTTTT. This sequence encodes CASRGLGKLFF.

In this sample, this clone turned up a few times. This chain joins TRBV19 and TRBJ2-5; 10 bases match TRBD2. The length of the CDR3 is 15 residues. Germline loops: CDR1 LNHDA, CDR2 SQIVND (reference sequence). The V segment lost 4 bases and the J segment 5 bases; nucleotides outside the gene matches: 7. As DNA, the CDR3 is TGTGCCAGTAGTAAGCGGGGGGGACTAGGGGAGACCCAGTACTTC. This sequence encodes CASSKRGGLGETQYF.

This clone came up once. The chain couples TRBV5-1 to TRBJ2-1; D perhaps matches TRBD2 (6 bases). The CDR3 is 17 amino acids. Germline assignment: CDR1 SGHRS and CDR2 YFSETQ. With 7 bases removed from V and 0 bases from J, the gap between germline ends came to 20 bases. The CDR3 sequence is CASQRGSGRDSYNEQFF. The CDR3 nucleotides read TGCGCCAGCCAAAGGGGCAGCGGGCGAGACTCCTACAATGAGCAGTTCTTC. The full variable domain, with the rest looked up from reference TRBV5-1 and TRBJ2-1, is KAGVTQTPRYLIKTRGQQVTLSCSPISGHRSVSWYQQTPGQGLQFLFEYFSETQRNKGNFPGRFSGRQFSNSRSEMNVSTLELGDSALYLCASQRGSGRDSYNEQFFGPGTRLTVL.

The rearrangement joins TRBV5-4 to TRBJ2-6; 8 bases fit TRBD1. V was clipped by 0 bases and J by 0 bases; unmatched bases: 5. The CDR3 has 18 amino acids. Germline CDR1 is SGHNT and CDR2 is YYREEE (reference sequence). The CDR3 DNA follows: TGTGCCAGCAGCTTGGGGGACAGGAGTCTCTCTGGGGCCAACGTCCTGACTTTC. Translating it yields CASSLGDRSLSGANVLTF.

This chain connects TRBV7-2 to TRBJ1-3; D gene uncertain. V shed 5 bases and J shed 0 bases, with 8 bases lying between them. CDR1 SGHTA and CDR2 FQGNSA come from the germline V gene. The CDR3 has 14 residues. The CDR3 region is CASSRRGSGNTIYF. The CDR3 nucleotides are TGTGCCAGCAGCAGACGGGGCTCTGGAAACACCATATATTTT.

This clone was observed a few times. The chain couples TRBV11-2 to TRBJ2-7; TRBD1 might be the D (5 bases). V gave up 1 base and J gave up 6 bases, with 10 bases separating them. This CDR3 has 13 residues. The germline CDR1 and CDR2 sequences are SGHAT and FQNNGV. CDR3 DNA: TGTGCCAGCAGCTTAGCAGGGTCCCTCGAGCAGTACTTC. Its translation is CASSLAGSLEQYF.

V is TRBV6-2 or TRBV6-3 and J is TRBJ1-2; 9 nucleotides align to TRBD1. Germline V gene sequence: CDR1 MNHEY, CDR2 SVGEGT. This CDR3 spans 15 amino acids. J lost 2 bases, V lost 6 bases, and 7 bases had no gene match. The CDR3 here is CASSPGQGRNYGYTF. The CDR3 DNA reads TGTGCCAGCAGCCCTGGACAGGGGCGAAACTATGGCTACACCTTC.

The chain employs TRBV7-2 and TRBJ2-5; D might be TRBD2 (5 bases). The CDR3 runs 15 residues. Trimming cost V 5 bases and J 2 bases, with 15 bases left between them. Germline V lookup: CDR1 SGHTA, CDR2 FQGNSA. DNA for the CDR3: TGTGCCAGCAGCCTCACTAGGTTCCCTCAAGAGACCCAGTACTTC. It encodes CASSLTRFPQETQYF.

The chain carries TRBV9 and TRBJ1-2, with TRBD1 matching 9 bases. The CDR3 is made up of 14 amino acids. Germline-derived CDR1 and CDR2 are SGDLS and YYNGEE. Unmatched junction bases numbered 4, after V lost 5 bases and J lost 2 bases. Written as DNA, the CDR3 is TGTGCCAGCAGTGGGGGGACAGGGAACTATGGCTACACCTTC. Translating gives CASSGGTGNYGYTF.

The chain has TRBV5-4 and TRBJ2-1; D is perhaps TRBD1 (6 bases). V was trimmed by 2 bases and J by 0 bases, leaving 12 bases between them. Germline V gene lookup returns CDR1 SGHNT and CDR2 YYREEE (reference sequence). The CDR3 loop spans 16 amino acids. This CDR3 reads CASSFGTPSSYNEQFF. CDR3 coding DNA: TGTGCCAGCAGCTTCGGGACACCAAGCTCCTACAATGAGCAGTTCTTC. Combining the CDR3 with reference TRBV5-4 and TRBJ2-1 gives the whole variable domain ETGVTQSPTHLIKTRGQQVTLRCSSQSGHNTVSWYQQALGQGPQFIFQYYREEENGRGNFPPRFSGLQFPNYSSELNVNALELDDSALYLCASSFGTPSSYNEQFFGPGTRLTVL.

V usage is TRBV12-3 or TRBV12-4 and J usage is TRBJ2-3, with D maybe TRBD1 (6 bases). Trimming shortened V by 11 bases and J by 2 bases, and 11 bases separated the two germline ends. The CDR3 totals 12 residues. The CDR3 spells CASAGVTDTQYF. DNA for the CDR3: TGTGCCTCCGCAGGGGTCACAGATACGCAGTATTTT.

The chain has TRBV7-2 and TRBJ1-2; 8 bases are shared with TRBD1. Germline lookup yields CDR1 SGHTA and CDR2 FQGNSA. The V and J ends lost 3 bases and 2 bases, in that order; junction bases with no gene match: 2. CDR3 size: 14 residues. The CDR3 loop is CASSFQGANYGYTF. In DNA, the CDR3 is TGTGCCAGCAGCTTTCAGGGGGCGAACTATGGCTACACCTTC.

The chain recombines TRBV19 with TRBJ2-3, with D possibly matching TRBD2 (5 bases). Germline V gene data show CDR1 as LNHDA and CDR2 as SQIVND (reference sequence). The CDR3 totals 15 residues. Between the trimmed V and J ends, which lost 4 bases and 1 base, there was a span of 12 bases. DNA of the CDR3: TGTGCCAGTAGTACGGACTGGCGGGGCACAGATACGCAGTATTTT. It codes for CASSTDWRGTDTQYF.

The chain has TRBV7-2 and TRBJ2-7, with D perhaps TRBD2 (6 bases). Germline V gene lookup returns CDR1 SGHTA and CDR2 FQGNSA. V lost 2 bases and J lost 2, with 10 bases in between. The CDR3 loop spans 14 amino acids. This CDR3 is CASSLMGGPYEQYF. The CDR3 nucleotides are TGTGCCAGCAGCTTAATGGGGGGTCCCTACGAGCAGTACTTC.

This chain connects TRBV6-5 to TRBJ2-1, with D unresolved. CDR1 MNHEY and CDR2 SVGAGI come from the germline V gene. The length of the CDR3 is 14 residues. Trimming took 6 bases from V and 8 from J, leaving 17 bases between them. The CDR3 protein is CASRAELRIDEQFF. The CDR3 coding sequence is TGTGCCAGCAGAGCAGAATTAAGAATCGATGAGCAGTTCTTC.